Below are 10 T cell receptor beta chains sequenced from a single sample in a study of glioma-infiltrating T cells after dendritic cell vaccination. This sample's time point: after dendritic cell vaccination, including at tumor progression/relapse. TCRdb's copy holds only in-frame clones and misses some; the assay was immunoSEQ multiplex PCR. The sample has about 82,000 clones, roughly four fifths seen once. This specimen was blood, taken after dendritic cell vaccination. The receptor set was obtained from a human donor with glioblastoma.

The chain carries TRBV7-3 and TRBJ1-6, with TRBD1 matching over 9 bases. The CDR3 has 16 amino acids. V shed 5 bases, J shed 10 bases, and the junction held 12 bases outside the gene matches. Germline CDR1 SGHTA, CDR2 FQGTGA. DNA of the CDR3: TGTGCCAGCAGCGTCGTCTCCGGGACAGGGCACTCACCCCTCCACTTT. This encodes CASSVVSGTGHSPLHF.

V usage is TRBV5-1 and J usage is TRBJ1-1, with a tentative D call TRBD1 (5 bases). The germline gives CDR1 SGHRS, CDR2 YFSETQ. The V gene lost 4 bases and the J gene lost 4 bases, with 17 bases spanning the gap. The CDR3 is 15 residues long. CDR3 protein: CASSLPRQGGTEAFF. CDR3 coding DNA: TGCGCCAGCAGCCTACCCCGGCAGGGCGGCACTGAAGCTTTCTTT.

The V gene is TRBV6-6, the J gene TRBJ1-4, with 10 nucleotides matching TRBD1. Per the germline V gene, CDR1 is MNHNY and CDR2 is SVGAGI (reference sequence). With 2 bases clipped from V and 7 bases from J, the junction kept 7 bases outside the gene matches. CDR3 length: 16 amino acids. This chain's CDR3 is CASSYPPGTGVEKLFF. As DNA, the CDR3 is TGTGCCAGCAGTTACCCTCCCGGGACAGGGGTTGAAAAACTGTTTTTT.

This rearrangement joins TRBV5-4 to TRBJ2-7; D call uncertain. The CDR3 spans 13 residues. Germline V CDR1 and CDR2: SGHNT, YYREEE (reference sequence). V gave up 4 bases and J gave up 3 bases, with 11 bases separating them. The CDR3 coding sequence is TGTGCCAGCAGCCACAGTCCTCACTACGAGCAGTACTTC. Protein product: CASSHSPHYEQYF.

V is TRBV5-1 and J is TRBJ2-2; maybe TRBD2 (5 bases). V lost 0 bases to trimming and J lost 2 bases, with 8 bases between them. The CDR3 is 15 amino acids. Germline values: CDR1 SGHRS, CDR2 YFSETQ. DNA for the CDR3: TGCGCCAGCAGCTTGGGGGGAGACAACACCGGGGAGCTGTTTTTT. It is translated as CASSLGGDNTGELFF.

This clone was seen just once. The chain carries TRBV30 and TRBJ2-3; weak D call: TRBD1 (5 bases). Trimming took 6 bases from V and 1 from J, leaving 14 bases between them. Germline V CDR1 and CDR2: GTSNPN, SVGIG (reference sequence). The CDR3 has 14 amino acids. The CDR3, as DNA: TGTGCCTGCACCGGACAATCGGGCACAGATACGCAGTATTTT. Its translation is CACTGQSGTDTQYF.

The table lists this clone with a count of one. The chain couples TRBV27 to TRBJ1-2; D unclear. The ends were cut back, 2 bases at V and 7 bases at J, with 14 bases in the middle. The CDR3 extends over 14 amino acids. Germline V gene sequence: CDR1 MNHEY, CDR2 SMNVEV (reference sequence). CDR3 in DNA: TGTGCCAGCAGTTTAGATGGCAGGTTCGGTGGCTACACCTTC. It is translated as CASSLDGRFGGYTF.

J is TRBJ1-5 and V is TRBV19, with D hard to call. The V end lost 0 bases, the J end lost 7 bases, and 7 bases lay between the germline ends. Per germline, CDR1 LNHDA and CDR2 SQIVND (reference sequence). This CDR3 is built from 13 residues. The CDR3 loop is CASSIDPTQPQHF. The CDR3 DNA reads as TGTGCCAGTAGTATAGATCCTACCCAGCCCCAGCATTTT.

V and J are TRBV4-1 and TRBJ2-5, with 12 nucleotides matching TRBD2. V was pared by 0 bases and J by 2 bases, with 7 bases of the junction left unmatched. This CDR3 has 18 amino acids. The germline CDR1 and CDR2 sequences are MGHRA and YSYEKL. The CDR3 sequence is CASSQEFGLAGGQETQYF. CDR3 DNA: TGCGCCAGCAGCCAAGAATTCGGGCTAGCGGGGGGGCAAGAGACCCAGTACTTC.

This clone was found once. CDR3 nucleotide sequence: TGTGCCAGCAGTGAACAGGGGGCATCGAGCACTGAAGCTTTCTTT. It yields the protein CASSEQGASSTEAFF. The rearrangement joins TRBV2 to TRBJ1-1, with 8 bases that match TRBD1. The CDR3 is 15 amino acids. V lost 2 bases to trimming and J lost 4 bases; unmatched junction nucleotides: 6. Per the germline V gene, CDR1 is SNHLY and CDR2 is FYNNEI.